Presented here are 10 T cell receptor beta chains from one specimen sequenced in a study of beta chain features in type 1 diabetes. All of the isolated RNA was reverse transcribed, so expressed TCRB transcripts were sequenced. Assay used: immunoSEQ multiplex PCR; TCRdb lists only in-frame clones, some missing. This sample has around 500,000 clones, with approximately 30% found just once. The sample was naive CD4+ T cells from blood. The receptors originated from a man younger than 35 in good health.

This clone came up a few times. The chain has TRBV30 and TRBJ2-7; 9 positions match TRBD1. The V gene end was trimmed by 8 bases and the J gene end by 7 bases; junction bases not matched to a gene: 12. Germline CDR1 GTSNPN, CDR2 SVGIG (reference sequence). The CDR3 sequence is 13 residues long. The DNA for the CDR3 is TGTGCCGCCTCCGGGACAGGGTACCGAGAGCAGTACTTC. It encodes CAASGTGYREQYF.

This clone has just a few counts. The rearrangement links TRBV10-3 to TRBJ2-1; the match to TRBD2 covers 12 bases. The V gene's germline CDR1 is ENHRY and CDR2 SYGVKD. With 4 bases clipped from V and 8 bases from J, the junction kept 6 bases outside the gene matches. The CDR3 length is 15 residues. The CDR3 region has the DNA TGTGCCATCAGTGTGACTAGCGGGAGAGGCGATGAGCAGTTCTTC. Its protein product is CAISVTSGRGDEQFF.

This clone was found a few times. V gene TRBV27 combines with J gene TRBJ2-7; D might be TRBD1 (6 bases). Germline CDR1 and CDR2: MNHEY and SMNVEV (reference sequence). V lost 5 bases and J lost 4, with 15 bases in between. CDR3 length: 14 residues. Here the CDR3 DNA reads TGTGCCAGCAGTCACCGGGACACCCCTTACGAGCAGTACTTC. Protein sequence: CASSHRDTPYEQYF.

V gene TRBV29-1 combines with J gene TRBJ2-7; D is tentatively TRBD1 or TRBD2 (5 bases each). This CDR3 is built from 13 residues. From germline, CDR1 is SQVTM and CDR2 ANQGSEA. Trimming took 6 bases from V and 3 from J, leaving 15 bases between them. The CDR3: CSVEGTSFYEQYF. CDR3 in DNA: TGCAGCGTCGAGGGGACCTCATTCTACGAGCAGTACTTC.

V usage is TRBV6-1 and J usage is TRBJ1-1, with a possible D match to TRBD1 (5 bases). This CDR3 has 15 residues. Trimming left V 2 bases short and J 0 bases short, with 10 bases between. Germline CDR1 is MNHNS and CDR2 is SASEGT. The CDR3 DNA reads TGTGCCAGCAGTGAAAACGGGGGAATGAACACTGAAGCTTTCTTT. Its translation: CASSENGGMNTEAFF.

DNA for the CDR3: TGCAGTGCTAGAGCCTTGACTGGCGCTTTCTTT. Protein: CSARALTGAFF. The chain uses TRBV20-1 and TRBJ1-1; D is unresolved. Germline CDR1 DFQATT, CDR2 SNEGSKA (reference sequence). Trimming took off 1 base at V and 11 bases at J, with 11 bases between the two ends. The CDR3 is 11 amino acids.

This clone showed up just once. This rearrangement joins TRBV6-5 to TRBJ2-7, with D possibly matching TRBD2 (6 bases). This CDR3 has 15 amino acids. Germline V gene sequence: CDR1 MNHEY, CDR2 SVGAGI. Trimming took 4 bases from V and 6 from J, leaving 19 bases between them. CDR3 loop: CASSSVGWGESEQYF. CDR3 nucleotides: TGTGCCAGCAGTTCGGTCGGGTGGGGGGAGAGCGAGCAGTACTTC.

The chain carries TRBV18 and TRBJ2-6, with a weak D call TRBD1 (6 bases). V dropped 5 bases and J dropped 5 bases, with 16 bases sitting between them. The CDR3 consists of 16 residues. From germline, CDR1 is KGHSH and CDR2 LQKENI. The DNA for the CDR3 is TGTGCCAGCTCATCTGGACAGACTCTCTGGGCCAACGTCCTGACTTTC. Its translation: CASSSGQTLWANVLTF.

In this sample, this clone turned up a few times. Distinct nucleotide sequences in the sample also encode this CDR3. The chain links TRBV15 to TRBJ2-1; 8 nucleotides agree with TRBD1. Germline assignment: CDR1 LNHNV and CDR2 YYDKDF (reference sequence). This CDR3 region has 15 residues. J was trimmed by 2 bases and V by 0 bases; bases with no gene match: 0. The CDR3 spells CATSRDRGPYNEQFF. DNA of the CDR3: TGTGCCACCAGCAGAGACAGGGGGCCCTACAATGAGCAGTTCTTC.

In DNA form, the CDR3 reads TGTGCCTGGAGTAGACAGGGTAAAGAGACCCAGTACTTC. Translation gives CAWSRQGKETQYF. The rearrangement uses TRBV30 and TRBJ2-5, with TRBD1 matching over 7 bases. This CDR3 is 13 amino acids long. With 2 bases clipped from V and 3 bases from J, the junction kept 3 bases outside the gene matches. Germline V gene data show CDR1 as GTSNPN and CDR2 as SVGIG (reference sequence).